The 20 T cell receptor beta chains below come from one sample, sequenced in a study of molecular identifiers for immune sequencing clone quantification. One entry per CDR3 protein results from TCRdb running MiXCR on the PCR reads. The sample carries nearly 650,000 distinct CDR3 sequences, roughly 23% recorded once. Material for sequencing was naive CD8+ T cells from blood, with Jurkat cell RNA spiked in. This sample's subset: FACS-sorted CD8+CD4-CCR7+CD45RA+ naive T cells. Source of these receptors: a human donor in good health. Some libraries in this study had Jurkat cell RNA spiked in.

About this clonotype itself: Mismatch with germline at one junction end may stem from a read error. The chain employs TRBV3-1 and TRBJ2-2, with TRBD1 matching over 7 bases. The CDR3 runs 17 residues. Germline V gives CDR1 LGHDT, CDR2 YNNKEL (reference sequence). The CDR3 DNA follows: TGTGCCAGCAGCCAAGATCTCGACAGGGCGAACGCCGGGGAGCTGTTTTTT. Its translation: CASSQDLDRANAGELFF.

This clonotype was detected only a few times. One end of the junction does not line up with germline, which may come from a read error. V is TRBV14 and J is TRBJ2-7; tentative D call: TRBD2 (6 bases). Germline CDR1 SGHDN, CDR2 FVKESK. The CDR3 totals 16 residues. The CDR3 loop reads CVSSPGVGIPSYEQYF. The CDR3 nucleotides read TGTGTCAGCAGCCCGGGGGTTGGGATCCCCTCCTACGAGCAGTACTTC.

The chain recombines TRBV29-1 with TRBJ2-1; tentatively, D is TRBD2 (6 bases). V lost 0 bases, J lost 4 bases, and 13 bases lay in between. Germline CDR1 is SQVTM and CDR2 is ANQGSEA. The CDR3 is 15 amino acids. CDR3: CSVEDLLAVYNEQFF. The CDR3 nucleotides are TGCAGCGTTGAAGATCTGTTAGCGGTTTACAATGAGCAGTTCTTC.

This clonotype was recorded at least ten times. V usage is TRBV5-1 and J usage is TRBJ1-1; the D is unclear. The CDR3 loop spans 13 amino acids. The V gene's germline CDR1 is SGHRS and CDR2 YFSETQ. Trimming shortened V by 3 bases and J by 1 base, and 7 bases separated the two germline ends. The CDR3 spells CASSYETNTEAFF. The CDR3 nucleotides are TGCGCCAGCAGCTATGAAACGAACACTGAAGCTTTCTTT.

In its sample, this clonotype was seen many times. This chain uses TRBV24-1 with TRBJ2-3; the D is unclear. In germline, CDR1 is KGHDR, CDR2 SFDVKD. V lost 4 bases and J 4 bases, leaving 14 bases between the germline ends. The CDR3 runs to 15 residues. In nucleotides, the CDR3 is TGTGCCACCAGTGACGCGGTAGATGGCCCAGATACGCAGTATTTT. Translated, it gives CATSDAVDGPDTQYF.

The sample holds many counts of this clonotype. The genes are TRBV24-1 and TRBJ2-3; D perhaps matches TRBD2 (6 bases). Deletions cut 8 bases from V and 0 bases from J, with 11 bases between. The germline V gene encodes CDR1 KGHDR and CDR2 SFDVKD. The CDR3 sequence is 14 residues long. The CDR3 region has the DNA TGTGCCACCACGGGGGATTCTAGCACAGATACGCAGTATTTT. Amino acid sequence: CATTGDSSTDTQYF.

J is TRBJ2-1 and V is TRBV7-9; no clear D. The CDR3 is 13 amino acids. Germline V gene data show CDR1 as SEHNR and CDR2 as FQNEAQ (reference sequence). Trimming removed 1 base at V and 6 bases at J, with 7 bases between. The CDR3 sequence: CASSLDLRNEQFF. CDR3 DNA sequence: TGTGCCAGCAGCTTAGATCTGCGCAATGAGCAGTTCTTC.

Many counts were recorded for this clonotype. V gene TRBV27 combines with J gene TRBJ1-5; D is perhaps TRBD1 (5 bases). Deletions cut 2 bases from V and 3 bases from J, with 8 bases between. The CDR3 is made up of 14 amino acids. Looked up from germline, CDR1 is MNHEY and CDR2 is SMNVEV (reference sequence). DNA of the CDR3: TGTGCCAGCAGTTTAATAGGGGACAATCAGCCCCAGCATTTT. The encoded protein is CASSLIGDNQPQHF.

The V call is TRBV5-1, the J call TRBJ1-1, with D possibly TRBD1 on 5 matching bases. CDR1 is SGHRS and CDR2 is YFSETQ in the germline V gene. This CDR3 spans 14 amino acids. The V and J ends lost 4 bases and 4 bases respectively, with 14 bases between them. The CDR3 nucleotides are TGCGCCAGCAGCCTAGGGGCAACTCTCACTGAAGCTTTCTTT. It translates to CASSLGATLTEAFF.

The chain combines TRBV6-5 with TRBJ2-1; the match to TRBD2 covers 7 bases. The CDR3 has 16 residues. Losses at the gene ends were 0 bases for V and 3 bases for J; bases not matched to a gene: 5. Per germline, CDR1 MNHEY and CDR2 SVGAGI. CDR3 sequence: CASSYSVTSNYNEQFF. The DNA of the CDR3 is TGTGCCAGCAGTTACTCGGTGACTAGCAACTACAATGAGCAGTTCTTC.

This clonotype was counted between two and nine times. V usage is TRBV6-1 and J usage is TRBJ1-4; 11 bases agree with TRBD1. The CDR3 is 18 residues long. With V trimmed by 5 bases and J by 0 bases, 8 bases remained unmatched. Per the germline V gene, CDR1 is MNHNS and CDR2 is SASEGT. As DNA, the CDR3 is TGTGCCAGCAGTCCCAGCGGGACAGGGGGAGCAACTAATGAAAAACTGTTTTTT. Its translation: CASSPSGTGGATNEKLFF.

V usage is TRBV3-1 and J usage is TRBJ2-5; D perhaps matches TRBD1 (6 bases). The V gene's germline CDR1 is LGHDT and CDR2 YNNKEL (reference sequence). The V end lost 1 base, the J end lost 4 bases, and 13 bases lay between the germline ends. The CDR3 runs to 15 residues. CDR3 nucleotide sequence: TGTGCCAGCAGCCAAGGGTCGGGCAGGGGAGAGACCCAGTACTTC. Protein sequence: CASSQGSGRGETQYF.

Many counts were recorded for this clonotype. V gene TRBV30 combines with J gene TRBJ2-5; TRBD2 aligns across 10 bases. The CDR3 has 17 residues. J was trimmed by 2 bases and V by 0 bases; bases with no gene match: 9. Germline-derived CDR1 and CDR2 are GTSNPN and SVGIG (reference sequence). The CDR3 DNA is TGTGCCTGGAGTGTACGGCCGGGACTAGCGATTCAAGAGACCCAGTACTTC. Its translation is CAWSVRPGLAIQETQYF.

The chain has TRBV14 and TRBJ2-7; D could derive from TRBD1 or TRBD2 (5 bases each). CDR1 is SGHDN, CDR2 FVKESK, per germline. The CDR3 is 16 amino acids. V gave up 4 bases and J gave up 4 bases, with 20 bases separating them. CDR3 bases: TGTGCCAGCAGCCGAAAACCGGGACGGATTTTTTACGAGCAGTACTTC. Translating it yields CASSRKPGRIFYEQYF.

The chain links TRBV12-3 or TRBV12-4 to TRBJ2-5; 12 bases align to TRBD2. CDR3 length: 18 residues. V shed 3 bases, J shed 4 bases, and the junction held 12 bases outside the gene matches. CDR3 amino acids: CASSFTTSGRGGTETQYF. The DNA for the CDR3 is TGTGCCAGCAGTTTCACGACTAGCGGGAGAGGTGGGACAGAGACCCAGTACTTC.

For this clonotype: The junction differs from germline at one of its ends, possibly a read error. The V call is TRBV4-3, the J call TRBJ2-7; TRBD1 is a possible D gene (5 bases). There are 14 residues in the CDR3. Germline CDR1 is LGHNA and CDR2 is YSLEER. The CDR3 spells CARSHSRGGYEQYF. DNA for the CDR3: TGCGCCCGCAGCCATTCAAGGGGCGGTTACGAGCAGTACTTC.

This clonotype was detected a few times. This chain joins TRBV3-1 and TRBJ1-4, with a tentative D call TRBD1 (6 bases). The CDR3 totals 17 residues. Per the germline V gene, CDR1 is LGHDT and CDR2 is YNNKEL (reference sequence). Between the trimmed V and J ends, which lost 3 bases and 3 bases, there was a span of 17 bases. The CDR3, as DNA: TGTGCCAGCAGCCACTACGGGGGGCAGGGCCCTAATGAAAAACTGTTTTTT. Translated: CASSHYGGQGPNEKLFF.

The table lists this clonotype with a few counts. The V and J genes are TRBV30 and TRBJ2-3; maybe TRBD2 (5 bases). Trimming removed 3 bases from V and 5 bases from J, with 21 bases in between. Germline CDR1 is GTSNPN and CDR2 is SVGIG (reference sequence). The CDR3 contains 16 residues. The CDR3 protein is CAWSPLRVGVGDTQYF. The CDR3 nucleotides read TGTGCCTGGAGCCCCCTTCGAGTGGGAGTTGGAGATACGCAGTATTTT.

The chain has TRBV4-3 and TRBJ2-7; D unresolved. V lost 0 bases to trimming and J lost 2 bases, with 8 bases between them. The CDR3 length is 14 residues. CDR1 and CDR2 from the germline V gene are LGHNA and YSLEER. As DNA, the CDR3 is TGCGCCAGCAGCCAAGAGTTTGGGACCTACGAGCAGTACTTC. This codes for CASSQEFGTYEQYF.

The CDR3 is CASNLGSPGELFF. CDR3 in DNA: TGTGCCAGTAATTTGGGGTCCCCCGGGGAGCTGTTTTTT. The chain joins TRBV19 to TRBJ2-2; D unclear. Germline V lookup: CDR1 LNHDA, CDR2 SQIVND (reference sequence). This CDR3 has 13 amino acids. Trimming shortened V by 7 bases and J by 6 bases, and 12 bases separated the two germline ends.